This TCR beta chain was found in a study of T cells in Graves' hyperthyroidism and ophthalmopathy. Findings and limits, study-wide: Blood shared most expanded thyroid clonotypes above 0.001.

This CDR3 has 15 amino acids. Germline CDR1 and CDR2: ENHRY and SYGVKD. Hyperthyroidism was newly diagnosed in patients aged 18 to 65 (duration under 2 months). Exclusion criteria comprised uncontrolled infection, other autoimmune disease, pregnancy or lactation. The table lists this clonotype with a few counts. No antigen is known for it. A junction end diverges from the germline sequence, so it may reflect a read error. Researchers amplified the TCR beta CDR3 regions from RNA transcripts. The primer set for the first-round RT-PCR of the TCR CDR3 was HTBI. Each CDR3 protein gets one entry after TCRdb re-called the multiplex PCR reads with MiXCR. This table has about 160,000 distinct CDR3 sequences, roughly 10% appearing once.

The rearrangement uses TRBV10-3 and TRBJ1-3; D uncertain. This clonotype originated in a woman under 30 with Graves' hyperthyroidism that later progressed to Graves' ophthalmopathy. What was sequenced was blood. The DNA for the CDR3 is TGTGCCATCAGTAGCCTCAGCAACTCTGGAAACACCATGTATTTT. It translates to CAISSLSNSGNTMYF.